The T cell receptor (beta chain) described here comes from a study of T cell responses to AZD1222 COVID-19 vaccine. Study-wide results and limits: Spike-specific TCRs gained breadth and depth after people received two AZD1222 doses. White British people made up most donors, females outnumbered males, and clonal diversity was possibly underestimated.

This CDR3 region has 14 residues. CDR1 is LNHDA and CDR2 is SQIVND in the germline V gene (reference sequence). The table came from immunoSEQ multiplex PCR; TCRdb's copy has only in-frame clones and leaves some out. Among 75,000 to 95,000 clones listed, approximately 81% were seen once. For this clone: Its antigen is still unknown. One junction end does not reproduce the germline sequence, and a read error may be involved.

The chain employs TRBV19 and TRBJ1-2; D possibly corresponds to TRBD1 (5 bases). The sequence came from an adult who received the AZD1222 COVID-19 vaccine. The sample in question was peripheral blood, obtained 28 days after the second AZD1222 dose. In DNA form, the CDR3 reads TGTGCCAGTACCGTCAGCTCGTGGGACTATGGCTACATCTTC. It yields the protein CASTVSSWDYGYIF.